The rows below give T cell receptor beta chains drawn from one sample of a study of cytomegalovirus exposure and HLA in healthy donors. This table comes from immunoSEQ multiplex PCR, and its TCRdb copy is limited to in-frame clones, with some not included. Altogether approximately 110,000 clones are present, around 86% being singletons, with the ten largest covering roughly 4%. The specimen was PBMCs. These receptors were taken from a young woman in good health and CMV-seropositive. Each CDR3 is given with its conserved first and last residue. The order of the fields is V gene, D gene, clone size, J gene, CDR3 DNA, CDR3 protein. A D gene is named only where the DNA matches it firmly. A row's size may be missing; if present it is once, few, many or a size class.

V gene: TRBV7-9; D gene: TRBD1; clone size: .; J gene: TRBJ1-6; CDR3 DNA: TGTGCCAGCAGCCCAGGACAGGGTATTTTATCAGATTCACCCCTCCACTTT; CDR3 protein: CASSPGQGILSDSPLHF
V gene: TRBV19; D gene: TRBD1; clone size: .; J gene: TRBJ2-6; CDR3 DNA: TGTGCCAGTAGTGGCCTGCGGGACAGGGGAACTGGGGCCAACGTCCTGACTTTC; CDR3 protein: CASSGLRDRGTGANVLTF
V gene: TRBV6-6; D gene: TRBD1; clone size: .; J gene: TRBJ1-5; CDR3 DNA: TGTGCCAGCAGTTACCCAGGGGGCGGCGAGGTTCAGCCCCAGCATTTT; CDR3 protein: CASSYPGGGEVQPQHF
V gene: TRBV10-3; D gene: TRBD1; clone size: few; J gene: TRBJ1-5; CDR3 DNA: TGTGCCATCAAAGACAGGGAGGATCAGCCCCAGCATTTT; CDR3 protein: CAIKDREDQPQHF
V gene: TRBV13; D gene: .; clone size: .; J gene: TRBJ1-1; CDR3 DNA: TGTGCCAGCACCGTGCCGGGAGCTGAAGCTTTCTTT; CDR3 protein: CASTVPGAEAFF
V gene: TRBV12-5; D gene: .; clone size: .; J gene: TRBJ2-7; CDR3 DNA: TGTGCTAGTGGTCCCGCCAACAGAGCCTACGAGCAGTACTTC; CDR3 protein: CASGPANRAYEQYF
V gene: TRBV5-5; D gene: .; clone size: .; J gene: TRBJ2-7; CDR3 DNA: TGTGCCAGCAGCTTAACAGGAATCTACGAGCAGTACTTC; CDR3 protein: CASSLTGIYEQYF
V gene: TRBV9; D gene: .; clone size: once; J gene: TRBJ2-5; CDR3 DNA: TGTGCCAGCAGCGGAGAAGCGGGCAACCAAGAGACCCAGTACTTC; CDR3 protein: CASSGEAGNQETQYF
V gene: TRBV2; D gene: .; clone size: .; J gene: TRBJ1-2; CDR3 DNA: TGTGCCAGCGATTCGGGGGACTTTAACTATGGCTACACCTTC; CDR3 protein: CASDSGDFNYGYTF
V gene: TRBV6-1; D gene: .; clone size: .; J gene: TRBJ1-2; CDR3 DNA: TGTGCCAGCAGTGAACGGAGAAACTATGGCTACACCTTC; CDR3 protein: CASSERRNYGYTF
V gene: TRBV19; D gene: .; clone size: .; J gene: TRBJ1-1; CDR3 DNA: TGTGCCAGTAGTATAGCTAACAGAGTGAACACTGAAGCTTTCTTT; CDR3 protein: CASSIANRVNTEAFF
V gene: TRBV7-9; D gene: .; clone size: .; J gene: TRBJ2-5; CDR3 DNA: TGTGCCAGCAGCTTAGTGGCTGCCAGTCAAGAGACCCAGTACTTC; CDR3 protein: CASSLVAASQETQYF
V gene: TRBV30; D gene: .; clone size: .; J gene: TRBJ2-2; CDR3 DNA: TGTTCCCAAGAGGGGGAGGGAACCGGGGAGCTGTTTTTT; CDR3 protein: CSQEGEGTGELFF
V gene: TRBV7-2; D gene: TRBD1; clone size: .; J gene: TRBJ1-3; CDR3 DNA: TGTGCCAGCAGCCCCCAGGGGGCGCAGGGAAACACCATATATTTT; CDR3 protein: CASSPQGAQGNTIYF
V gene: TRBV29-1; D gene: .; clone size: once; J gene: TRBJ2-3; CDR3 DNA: TGCAGCGCGGCGACTAGACTCACAGATACGCAGTATTTT; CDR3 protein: CSAATRLTDTQYF
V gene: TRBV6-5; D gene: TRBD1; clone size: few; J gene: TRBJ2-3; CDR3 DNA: TGTGCCAGCAGCCCAGGACAGGGAGCGGTAGATACGCAGTATTTT; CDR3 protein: CASSPGQGAVDTQYF
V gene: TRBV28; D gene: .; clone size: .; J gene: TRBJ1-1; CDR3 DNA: TGTGCCAGCAGTCCCCGAGTTGAAAACACTGAAGCTTTCTTT; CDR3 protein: CASSPRVENTEAFF
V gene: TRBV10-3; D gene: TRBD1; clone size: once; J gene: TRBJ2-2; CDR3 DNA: TGTGCCACCAAGGGACAGGGGTCACACACCGGGGAGCTGTTTTTT; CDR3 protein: CATKGQGSHTGELFF
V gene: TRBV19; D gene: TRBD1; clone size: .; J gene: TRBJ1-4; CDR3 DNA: TGTGCCAGTACTACAGGGGGCTCCAATGAAAAACTGTTTTTT; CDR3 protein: CASTTGGSNEKLFF
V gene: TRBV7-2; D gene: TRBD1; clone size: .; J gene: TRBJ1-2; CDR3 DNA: TGTGCCAGCAGCCCGGGACAGGGTATGAGCTACACCTTC; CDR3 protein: CASSPGQGMSYTF
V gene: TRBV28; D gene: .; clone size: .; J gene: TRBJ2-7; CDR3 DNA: TGTGCCAGCAGTTCGAGACAGGCCCTTTTCAACCCCTACGAGCAGTACTTC; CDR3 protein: CASSSRQALFNPYEQYF
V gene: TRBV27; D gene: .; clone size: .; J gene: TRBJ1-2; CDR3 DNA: TGTGCCAGCAGTCCAGGAGGCGGCGGCTACACCTTC; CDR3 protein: CASSPGGGGYTF
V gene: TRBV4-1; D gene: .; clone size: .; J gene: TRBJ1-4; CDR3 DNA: TGCGCCAGCAGCCAAGTAGCACAGCGGAATGAAAAACTGTTTTTT; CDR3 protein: CASSQVAQRNEKLFF
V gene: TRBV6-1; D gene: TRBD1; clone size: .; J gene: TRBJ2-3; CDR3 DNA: TGTGCCAGCAGTGAAAGAGCAGGGGGCGCCCGCACAGATACGCAGTATTTT; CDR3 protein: CASSERAGGARTDTQYF
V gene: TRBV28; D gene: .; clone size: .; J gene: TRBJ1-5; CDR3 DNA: TGTGCCAGCAGCTCGACGGGTTATAGCAATCAGCCCCAGCATTTT; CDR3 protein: CASSSTGYSNQPQHF
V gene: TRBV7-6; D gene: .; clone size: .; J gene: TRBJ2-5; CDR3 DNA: TGTGCCAGCAGCCAACAAGAGACCCAGTACTTC; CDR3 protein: CASSQQETQYF
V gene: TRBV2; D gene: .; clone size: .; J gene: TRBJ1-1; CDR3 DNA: TGTGCCAGCAGGCCCGAGGCGAACACTGAAGCTTTCTTT; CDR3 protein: CASRPEANTEAFF
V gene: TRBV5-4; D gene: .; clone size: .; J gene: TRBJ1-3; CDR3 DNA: TGTGCCAGCGGGGGCCTCAGCGCTGGAAACACCATATATTTT; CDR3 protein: CASGGLSAGNTIYF
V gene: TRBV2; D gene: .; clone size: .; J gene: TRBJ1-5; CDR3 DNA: TGTGCCAGCACCCGGGTACGCAATCAGCCCCAGCATTTT; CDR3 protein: CASTRVRNQPQHF
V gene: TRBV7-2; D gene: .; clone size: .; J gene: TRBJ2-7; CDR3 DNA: TGTGCCAGCAGCTTAGAGACAGGATCCTACGAGCAGTACTTC; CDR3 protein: CASSLETGSYEQYF
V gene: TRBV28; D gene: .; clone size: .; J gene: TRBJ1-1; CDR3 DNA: TGTGCCAGCCTCAGGGTGATGAACACTGAAGCTTTCTTT; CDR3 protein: CASLRVMNTEAFF
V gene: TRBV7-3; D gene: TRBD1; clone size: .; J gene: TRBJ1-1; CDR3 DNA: TGTGCCAGCAGCCTGACAGGGGGGAACACTGAAGCTTTCTTT; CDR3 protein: CASSLTGGNTEAFF
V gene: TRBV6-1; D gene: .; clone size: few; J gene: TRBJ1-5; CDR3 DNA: TGTGCCAGCCTCCAGGTTTCCAATCAGCCCCAGCATTTT; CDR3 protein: CASLQVSNQPQHF
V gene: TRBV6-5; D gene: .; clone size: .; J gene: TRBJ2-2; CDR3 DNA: TGTGCCAGCAGTTACTCCTCAGCCGGGGAGCTGTTTTTT; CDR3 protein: CASSYSSAGELFF
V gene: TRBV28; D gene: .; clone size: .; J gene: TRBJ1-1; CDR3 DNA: TGTGCCAGCAGTTTAGAGCTCCGACAGTTCACTGAAGCTTTCTTT; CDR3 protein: CASSLELRQFTEAFF
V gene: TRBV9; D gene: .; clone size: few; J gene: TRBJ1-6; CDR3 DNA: TGTGCCAGCAGCGAGGTGGGGGGTGGCTCACCCCTCCACTTT; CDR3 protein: CASSEVGGGSPLHF
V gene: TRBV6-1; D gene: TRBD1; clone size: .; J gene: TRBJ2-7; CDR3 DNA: TGTGCCAGCAGTACGACAGGGAGCCACGAGCAGTACTTC; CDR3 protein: CASSTTGSHEQYF